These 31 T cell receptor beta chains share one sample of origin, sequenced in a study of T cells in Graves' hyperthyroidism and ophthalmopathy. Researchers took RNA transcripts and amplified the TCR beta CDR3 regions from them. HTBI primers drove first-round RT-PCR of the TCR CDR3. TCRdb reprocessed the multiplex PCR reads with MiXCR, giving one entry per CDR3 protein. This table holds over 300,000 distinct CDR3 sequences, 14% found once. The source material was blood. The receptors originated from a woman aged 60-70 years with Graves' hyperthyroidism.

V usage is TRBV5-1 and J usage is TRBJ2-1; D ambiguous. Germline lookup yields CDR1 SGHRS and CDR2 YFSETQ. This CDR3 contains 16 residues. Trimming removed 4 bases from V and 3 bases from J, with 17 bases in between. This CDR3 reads CASSGPVSSGYNEQFF. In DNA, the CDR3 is TGCGCCAGCAGCGGTCCTGTTTCATCGGGCTACAATGAGCAGTTCTTC.

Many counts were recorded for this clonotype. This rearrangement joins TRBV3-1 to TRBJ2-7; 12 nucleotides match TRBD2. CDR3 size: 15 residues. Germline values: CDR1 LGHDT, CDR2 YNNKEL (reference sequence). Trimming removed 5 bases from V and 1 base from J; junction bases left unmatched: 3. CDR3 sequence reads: CASSKGLAGSYEQYF. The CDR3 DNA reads TGTGCCAGCAGCAAGGGACTAGCGGGTTCCTACGAGCAGTACTTC.

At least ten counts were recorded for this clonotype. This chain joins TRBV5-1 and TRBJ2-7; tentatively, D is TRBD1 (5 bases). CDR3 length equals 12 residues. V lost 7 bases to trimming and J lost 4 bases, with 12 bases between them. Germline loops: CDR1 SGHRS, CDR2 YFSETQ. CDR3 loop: CASADQGYEQYF. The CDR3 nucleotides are TGCGCCAGCGCCGACCAGGGTTACGAGCAGTACTTC.

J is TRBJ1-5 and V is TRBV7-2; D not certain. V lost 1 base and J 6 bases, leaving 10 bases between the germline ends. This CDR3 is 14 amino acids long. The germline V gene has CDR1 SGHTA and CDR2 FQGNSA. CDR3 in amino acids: CASSLGSGFQPQHF. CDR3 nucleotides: TGTGCCAGCAGCTTAGGGTCGGGATTTCAGCCCCAGCATTTT.

The CDR3 nucleotides read TGTGCCACCTTGCCCGACAGGGGTTACTACAATGAGCAGTTCTTC. Translating it yields CATLPDRGYYNEQFF. V usage is TRBV6-1 and J usage is TRBJ2-1; 8 nucleotides match TRBD1. Germline lookup yields CDR1 MNHNS and CDR2 SASEGT. J lost 3 bases, V lost 10 bases, and 11 bases had no gene match. This CDR3 region has 15 residues.

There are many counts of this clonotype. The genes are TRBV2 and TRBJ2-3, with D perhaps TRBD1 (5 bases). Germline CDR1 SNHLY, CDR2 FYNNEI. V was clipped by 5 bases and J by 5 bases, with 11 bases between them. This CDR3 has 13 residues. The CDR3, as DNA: TGTGCCAGCAGTAAAGGGCAGGGAGATACGCAGTATTTT. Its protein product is CASSKGQGDTQYF.

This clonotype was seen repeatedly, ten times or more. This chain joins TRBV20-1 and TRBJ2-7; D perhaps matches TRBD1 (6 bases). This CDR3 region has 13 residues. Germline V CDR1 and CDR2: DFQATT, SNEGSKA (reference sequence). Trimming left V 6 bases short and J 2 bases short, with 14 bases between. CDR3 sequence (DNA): TGCAGTGCCAAAGGGGGATGGACCTACGAGCAGTACTTC. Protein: CSAKGGWTYEQYF.

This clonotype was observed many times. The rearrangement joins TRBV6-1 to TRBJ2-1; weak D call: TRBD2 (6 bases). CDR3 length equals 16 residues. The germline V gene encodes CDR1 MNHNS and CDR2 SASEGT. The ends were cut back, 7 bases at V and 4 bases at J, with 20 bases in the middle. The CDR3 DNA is TGTGCCAGCACCCCCTGGGCAGGGAGGAGGTACAATGAGCAGTTCTTC. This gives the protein CASTPWAGRRYNEQFF.

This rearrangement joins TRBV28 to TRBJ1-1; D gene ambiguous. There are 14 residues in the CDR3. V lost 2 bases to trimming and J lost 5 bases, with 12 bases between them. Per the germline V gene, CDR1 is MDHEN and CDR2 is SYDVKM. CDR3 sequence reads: CASSLDRYFTEAFF. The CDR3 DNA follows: TGTGCCAGCAGTTTAGATCGCTACTTTACTGAAGCTTTCTTT.

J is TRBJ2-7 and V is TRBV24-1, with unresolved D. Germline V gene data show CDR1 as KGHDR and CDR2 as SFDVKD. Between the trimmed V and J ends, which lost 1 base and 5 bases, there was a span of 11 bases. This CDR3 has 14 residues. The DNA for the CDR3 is TGTGCCACCAGTGATTTCAGGTTACACGACGAGCAGTACTTC. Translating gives CATSDFRLHDEQYF.

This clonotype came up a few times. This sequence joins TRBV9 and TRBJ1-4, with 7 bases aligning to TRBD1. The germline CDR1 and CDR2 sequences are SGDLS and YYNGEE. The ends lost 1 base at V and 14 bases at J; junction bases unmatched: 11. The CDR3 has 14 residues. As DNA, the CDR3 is TGTGCCAGCAGCGTAAAAACAGAGGGGGCAGTTCTGTTTTTT. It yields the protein CASSVKTEGAVLFF.

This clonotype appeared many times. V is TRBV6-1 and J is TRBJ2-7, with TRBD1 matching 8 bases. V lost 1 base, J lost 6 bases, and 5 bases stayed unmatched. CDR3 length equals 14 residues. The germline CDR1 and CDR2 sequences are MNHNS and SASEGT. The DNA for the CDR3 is TGTGCCAGCAGTGAAGACCGGACAGGGTCCGAGCAGTACTTC. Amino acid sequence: CASSEDRTGSEQYF.

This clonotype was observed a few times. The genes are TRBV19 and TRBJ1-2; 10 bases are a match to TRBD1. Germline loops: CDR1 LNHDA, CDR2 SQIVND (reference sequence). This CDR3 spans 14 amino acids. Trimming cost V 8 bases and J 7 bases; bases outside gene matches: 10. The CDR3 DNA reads TGTGCCAGTGGGACAGGGGAGTATATCGGTGGCTACACCTTC. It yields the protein CASGTGEYIGGYTF.

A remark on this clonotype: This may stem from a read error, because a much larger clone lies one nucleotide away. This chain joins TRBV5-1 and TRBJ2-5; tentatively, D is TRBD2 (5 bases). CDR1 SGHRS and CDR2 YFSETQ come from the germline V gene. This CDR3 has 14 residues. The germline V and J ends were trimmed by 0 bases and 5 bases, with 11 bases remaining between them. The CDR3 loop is CASSLEQTGETQYF. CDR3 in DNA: TGCGCCAGCAGCTTGGAACAGACGGGGGAGACCCAGTACTTC.

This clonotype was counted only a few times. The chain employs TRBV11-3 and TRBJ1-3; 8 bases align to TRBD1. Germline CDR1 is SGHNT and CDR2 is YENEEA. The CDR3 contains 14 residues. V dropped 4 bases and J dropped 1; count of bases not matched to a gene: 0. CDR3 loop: CASSWTGSGNTIYF. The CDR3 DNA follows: TGTGCCAGCAGCTGGACAGGGTCTGGAAACACCATATATTTT.

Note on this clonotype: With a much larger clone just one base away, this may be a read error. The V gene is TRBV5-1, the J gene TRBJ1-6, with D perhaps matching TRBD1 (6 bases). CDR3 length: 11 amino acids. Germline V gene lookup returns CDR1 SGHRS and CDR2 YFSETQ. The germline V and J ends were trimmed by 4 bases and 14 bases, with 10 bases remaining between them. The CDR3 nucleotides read TGCGCCAGCAGCCCGGGGACATCCCTCCACTTT. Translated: CASSPGTSLHF.

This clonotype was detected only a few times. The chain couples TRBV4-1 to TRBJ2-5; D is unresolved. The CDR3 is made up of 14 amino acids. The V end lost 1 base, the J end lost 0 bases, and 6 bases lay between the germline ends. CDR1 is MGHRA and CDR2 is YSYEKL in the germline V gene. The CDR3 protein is CASSQGIDQETQYF. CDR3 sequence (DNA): TGCGCCAGCAGCCAAGGAATAGACCAAGAGACCCAGTACTTC.

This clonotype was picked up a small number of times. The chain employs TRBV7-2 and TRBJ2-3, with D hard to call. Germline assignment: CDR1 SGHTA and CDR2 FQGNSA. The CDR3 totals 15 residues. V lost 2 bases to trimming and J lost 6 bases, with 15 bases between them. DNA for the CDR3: TGTGCCAGCAGCTTATGGGCGCAGTTGGGGGATACGCAGTATTTT. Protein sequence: CASSLWAQLGDTQYF.

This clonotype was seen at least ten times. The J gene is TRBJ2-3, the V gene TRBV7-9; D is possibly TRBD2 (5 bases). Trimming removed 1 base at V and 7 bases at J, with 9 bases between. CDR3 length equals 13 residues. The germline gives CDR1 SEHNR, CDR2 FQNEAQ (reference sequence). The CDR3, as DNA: TGTGCCAGCAGCTTAGGCGAGGGAAATACGCAGTATTTT. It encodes CASSLGEGNTQYF.

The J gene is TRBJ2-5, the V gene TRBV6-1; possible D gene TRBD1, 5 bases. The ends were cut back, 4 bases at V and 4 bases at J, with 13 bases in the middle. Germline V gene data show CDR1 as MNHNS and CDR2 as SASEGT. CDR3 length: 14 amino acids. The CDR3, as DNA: TGTGCCAGCAGTGCTCTAGGGGTGGCAGAGACCCAGTACTTC. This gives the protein CASSALGVAETQYF.

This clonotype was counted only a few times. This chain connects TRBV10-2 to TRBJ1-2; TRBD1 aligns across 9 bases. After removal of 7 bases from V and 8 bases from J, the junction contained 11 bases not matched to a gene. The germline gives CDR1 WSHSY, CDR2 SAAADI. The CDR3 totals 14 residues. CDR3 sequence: CASKDRGIGGGYTF. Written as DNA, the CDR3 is TGCGCCAGCAAGGACAGGGGCATTGGGGGGGGCTACACCTTC.

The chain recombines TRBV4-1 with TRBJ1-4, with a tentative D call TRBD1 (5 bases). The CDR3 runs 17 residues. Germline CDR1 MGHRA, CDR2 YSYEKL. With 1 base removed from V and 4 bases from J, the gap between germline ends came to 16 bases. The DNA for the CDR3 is TGCGCCAGCAGCCAAGGGGGACGCATTCCCGTTAATGAAAAACTGTTTTTT. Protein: CASSQGGRIPVNEKLFF.

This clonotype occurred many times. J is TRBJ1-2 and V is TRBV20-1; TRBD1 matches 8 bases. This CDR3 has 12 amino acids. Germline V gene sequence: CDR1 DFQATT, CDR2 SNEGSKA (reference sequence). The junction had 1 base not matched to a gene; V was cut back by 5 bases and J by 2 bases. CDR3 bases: TGCAGTGCTGGGACAGGAAACTATGGCTACACCTTC. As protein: CSAGTGNYGYTF.

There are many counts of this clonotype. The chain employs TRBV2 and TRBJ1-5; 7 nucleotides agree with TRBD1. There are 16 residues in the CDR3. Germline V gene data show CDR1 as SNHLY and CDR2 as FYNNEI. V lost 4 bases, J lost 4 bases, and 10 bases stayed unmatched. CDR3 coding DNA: TGTGCCAGCAGTGGAATTCCCAGGGGGATAAATCAGCCCCAGCATTTT. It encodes CASSGIPRGINQPQHF.

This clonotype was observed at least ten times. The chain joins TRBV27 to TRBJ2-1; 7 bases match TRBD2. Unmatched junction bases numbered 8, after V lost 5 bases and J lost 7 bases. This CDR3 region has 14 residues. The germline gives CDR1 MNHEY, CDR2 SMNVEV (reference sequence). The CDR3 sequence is CASSRTGRQNEQFF. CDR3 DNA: TGTGCCAGCAGTCGCACCGGGAGGCAGAATGAGCAGTTCTTC.

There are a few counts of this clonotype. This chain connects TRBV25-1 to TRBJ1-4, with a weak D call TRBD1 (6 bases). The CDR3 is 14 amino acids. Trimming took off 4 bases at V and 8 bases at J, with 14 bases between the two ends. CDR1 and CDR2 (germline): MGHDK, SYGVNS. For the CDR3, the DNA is TGTGCCAGCAGTGGAATTCGGGGGCGGGAAAAACTGTTTTTT. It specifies CASSGIRGREKLFF.

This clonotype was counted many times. This CDR3 reads CASSLAIRGRRTSRTDTQYF. In DNA, the CDR3 is TGTGCCAGCAGCTTAGCTATTCGGGGGCGCAGAACTAGCCGCACAGATACGCAGTATTTT. The V call is TRBV11-3, the J call TRBJ2-3; D is perhaps TRBD1 or TRBD2 (6 bases each). This CDR3 has 20 residues. The ends were cut back, 1 base at V and 1 base at J, with 24 bases in the middle. Germline V gene sequence: CDR1 SGHNT, CDR2 YENEEA.

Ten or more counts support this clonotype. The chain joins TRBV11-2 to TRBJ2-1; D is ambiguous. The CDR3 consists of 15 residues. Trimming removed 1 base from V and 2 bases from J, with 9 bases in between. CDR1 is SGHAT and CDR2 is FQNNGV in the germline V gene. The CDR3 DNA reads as TGTGCCAGCAGCTTAGGGCAGGCAACCTACAATGAGCAGTTCTTC. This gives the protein CASSLGQATYNEQFF. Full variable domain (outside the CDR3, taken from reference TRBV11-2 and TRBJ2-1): EAGVAQSPRYKIIEKRQSVAFWCNPISGHATLYWYQQILGQGPKLLIQFQNNGVVDDSQLPKDRFSAERLKGVDSTLKIQPAKLEDSAVYLCASSLGQATYNEQFFGPGTRLTVL.

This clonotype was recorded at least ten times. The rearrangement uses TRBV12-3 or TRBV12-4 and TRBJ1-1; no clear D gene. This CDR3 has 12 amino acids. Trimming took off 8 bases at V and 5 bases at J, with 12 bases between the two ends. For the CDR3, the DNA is TGTGCCAGCGGCCTTGGGTTAACTGAAGCTTTCTTT. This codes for CASGLGLTEAFF.

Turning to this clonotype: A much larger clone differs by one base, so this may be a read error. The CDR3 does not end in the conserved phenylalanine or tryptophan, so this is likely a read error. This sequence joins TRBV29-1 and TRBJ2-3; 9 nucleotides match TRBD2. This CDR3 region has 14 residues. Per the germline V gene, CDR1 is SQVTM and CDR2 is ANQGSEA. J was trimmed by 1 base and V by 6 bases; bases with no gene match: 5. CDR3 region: CSVGIAGGTDTQYL. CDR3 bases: TGCAGCGTCGGTATAGCGGGAGGCACAGATACGCAGTATCTT.

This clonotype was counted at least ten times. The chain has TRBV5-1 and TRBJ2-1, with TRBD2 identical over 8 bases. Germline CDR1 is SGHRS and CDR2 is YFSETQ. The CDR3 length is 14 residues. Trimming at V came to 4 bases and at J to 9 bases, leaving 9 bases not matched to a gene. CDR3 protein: CASSPRGGVGEQFF. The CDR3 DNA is TGCGCCAGCAGCCCCCGGGGGGGAGTAGGTGAGCAGTTCTTC.